This T cell receptor beta chain came from a study of T-cell reconstitution after alpha-beta-depleted transplantation in children. Study-wide results and caveats: The main origin of T-cell counts and diversity one year after transplant was newly produced T cells.

Preparing the TCRbeta library involved the use of unique molecular identifiers. MiXCR, run by TCRdb on the PCR reads, gives a single entry per CDR3 protein. The sample holds around 450,000 distinct CDR3 sequences, roughly a tenth seen once. Many counts were recorded for this clonotype. Its antigen is not identified. CDR1 and CDR2 from the germline V gene are DFQATT and SNEGSKA (reference sequence). This CDR3 region has 12 residues. Sample: PBMCs, taken before TCRalphabeta/CD19-depleted stem cell transplant. The TCR originated in a child under 10 years old with inherited bone marrow failure, due to receive a stem cell transplant. J is TRBJ2-1 and V is TRBV20-1; no clear D gene. CDR3 in amino acids: CRMAGNSNEQFF. The CDR3 bases are TGCAGAATGGCAGGTAATTCGAATGAGCAGTTCTTC.